This T cell receptor (beta chain) came from a study of T cell clonality in common variable immunodeficiency. Study-wide findings and caveats: Reportedly, TCR beta sequences from common variable immunodeficiency showed fewer deletions and N-nucleotide insertions.

Germline CDR1 is LNHDA and CDR2 is SQIVND (reference sequence). V was clipped by 5 bases and J by 0 bases, with 11 bases between them. The CDR3 is 14 amino acids. CVID meant reduced serum IgG, IgA and/or IgM plus specific antibody deficiency. Both groups were predominantly of Caucasian heritage. This clone has a handful of counts. Its antigen is currently unknown. The observed sequence ends 3 residues before the CDR3 terminus, with the missing tail filled in from the germline J gene. Sequenced by immunoSEQ multiplex PCR; TCRdb stores in-frame clones only, minus some. The repertoire consists of 16,000 or so clones, none detected only once.

Sample: peripheral blood mononuclear cells. The V gene is TRBV19, the J gene TRBJ2-7; a weak D match, TRBD1 (6 bases). This receptor was taken from a human donor with common variable immunodeficiency. The sequenced part of the CDR3 DNA is TGTGCCAGTAGTCACAGGGCAACCTCCTACGAG. Amino acid sequence: CASSHRATSYE. The full CDR3 reads CASSHRATSYEQYF.